These 21 T cell receptor beta chains were sequenced from one sample in a study of blood T cells in healthy people across ages. Together with a sample-barcoded 5' primer, a J-beta primer mix was included in a second PCR lasting roughly 6 to 12 cycles. A single record per CDR3 protein comes from TCRdb applying MiXCR to the 5' RACE reads. The sample contains around 1,700,000 distinct CDR3 sequences, roughly 27% of which appear only once. Input material: blood. Source of these receptors: a young woman in good health.

This clonotype was seen more than once but under ten times. This chain links TRBV20-1 with TRBJ2-1, with 13 bases lining up with TRBD2. The V segment lost 6 bases and the J segment 2 bases; nucleotides outside the gene matches: 10. The CDR3 has 17 residues. The germline V gene has CDR1 DFQATT and CDR2 SNEGSKA (reference sequence). The CDR3 here is CSATTSGGATPYNEQFF. In nucleotides, the CDR3 is TGCAGTGCGACTACTAGCGGGGGGGCCACCCCCTACAATGAGCAGTTCTTC.

The V and J genes are TRBV7-2 and TRBJ2-3, with D tentatively TRBD1 or TRBD2 (5 bases each). CDR3 length equals 15 residues. V was cut by 1 base and J by 2 bases, with 10 bases left in between. CDR1 and CDR2 from the germline V gene are SGHTA and FQGNSA. The chain's CDR3 is CASSLGGVTTDTQYF. CDR3 DNA: TGTGCCAGCAGCTTAGGAGGGGTGACCACAGATACGCAGTATTTT.

CDR3 in amino acids: CASSPPGGAGIYERYF. Here the CDR3 DNA reads TGTGCCAGCAGCCCGCCCGGGGGGGCGGGAATTTACGAGCGGTACTTC. The chain joins TRBV7-2 to TRBJ2-5; 8 positions agree with TRBD2. V was clipped by 5 bases and J by 13 bases; unmatched bases: 21. The CDR3 has 16 residues. Looked up from germline, CDR1 is SGHTA and CDR2 is FQGNSA.

In its sample, this clonotype was seen a few times. J is TRBJ1-1 and V is TRBV27; the D gene is possibly TRBD1 (5 bases). Germline V gene lookup returns CDR1 MNHEY and CDR2 SMNVEV (reference sequence). The V end lost 4 bases, the J end lost 7 bases, and 16 bases lay between the germline ends. This CDR3 region has 14 residues. CDR3 amino acids: CASSSELGDGEAFF. CDR3 nucleotides: TGTGCCAGCAGTTCCGAACTAGGGGACGGTGAAGCTTTCTTT.

The chain carries TRBV28 and TRBJ1-1; TRBD1 matches 7 bases. Germline CDR1 reads MDHEN; CDR2 reads SYDVKM. V trimming: 6 bases; J trimming: 5 bases; junction bases outside the gene matches: 18. There are 17 residues in the CDR3. CDR3 DNA: TGTGCCAGCAGCCCACTGCGAGGGGGCACGGAAAATACTGAAGCTTTCTTT. This gives the protein CASSPLRGGTENTEAFF.

The chain joins TRBV19 to TRBJ1-5; D unclear. V gave up 6 bases and J gave up 2 bases, with 11 bases separating them. This CDR3 comprises 14 residues. CDR1 and CDR2 (germline): LNHDA, SQIVND (reference sequence). CDR3 residues: CASRGNEGNQPQHF. CDR3 nucleotide sequence: TGTGCCAGTAGGGGGAACGAGGGCAATCAGCCCCAGCATTTT.

This chain links TRBV15 with TRBJ2-5, with D uncertain. The CDR3 consists of 12 residues. Germline V gene data show CDR1 as LNHNV and CDR2 as YYDKDF (reference sequence). With 8 bases removed from V and 5 bases from J, the gap between germline ends came to 12 bases. CDR3 in DNA: TGTGCCACCGTTGGGTCCGGGGAGACCCAGTACTTC. This encodes CATVGSGETQYF.

V is TRBV25-1 and J is TRBJ1-1; a possible D gene is TRBD1 (6 bases). V was pared by 4 bases and J by 4 bases, with 13 bases between. This CDR3 contains 14 residues. Germline values: CDR1 MGHDK, CDR2 SYGVNS. CDR3 sequence: CASSGRGFRTEAFF. The CDR3 DNA sequence: TGTGCCAGCAGTGGAAGGGGGTTTCGCACTGAAGCTTTCTTT.

The DNA of the CDR3 is TGCAGCGGGGCGGTTGGGGCTGGCTATGGCTACACCTTC. Translating it yields CSGAVGAGYGYTF. The chain links TRBV29-1 to TRBJ1-2; a possible D gene is TRBD1 (5 bases). Germline CDR1 is SQVTM and CDR2 is ANQGSEA. The CDR3 sequence is 13 residues long. V lost 7 bases to trimming and J lost 4 bases, with 16 bases between them.

This clonotype has just a few counts. This chain connects TRBV12-3 or TRBV12-4 to TRBJ1-6; 9 bases are a match to TRBD1. The CDR3 is made up of 15 amino acids. V shed 6 bases, J shed 9 bases, and the junction held 9 bases outside the gene matches. The CDR3 region is CASSPITGGRSPLHF. The CDR3 nucleotides are TGTGCCAGCAGCCCGATAACAGGGGGCCGTTCACCCCTCCACTTT.

This sequence joins TRBV7-9 and TRBJ1-1; the match to TRBD1 covers 7 bases. This CDR3 comprises 13 residues. The germline CDR1 and CDR2 sequences are SEHNR and FQNEAQ (reference sequence). Trimming removed 2 bases from V and 8 bases from J; junction bases left unmatched: 5. As DNA, the CDR3 is TGTGCCAGCAGCTTACCAGGGGGTAAAGAAGCTTTCTTT. This gives the protein CASSLPGGKEAFF.

This clonotype has just a few counts. V usage is TRBV29-1 and J usage is TRBJ2-7, with TRBD2 matching 7 bases. The CDR3 loop spans 12 amino acids. Per the germline V gene, CDR1 is SQVTM and CDR2 is ANQGSEA. The J segment lost 5 bases and the V segment lost 7 bases, leaving 8 bases of the junction unmatched. CDR3 DNA sequence: TGCAGCGCTGGGAGGGGAGGGAACGAGCAGTACTTC. This sequence encodes CSAGRGGNEQYF.

There are a few counts of this clonotype. The gene calls are TRBV7-9 and TRBJ2-7; 7 bases fit TRBD1. The CDR3 spans 14 residues. In germline, CDR1 is SEHNR, CDR2 FQNEAQ (reference sequence). Unmatched junction bases numbered 8, after V lost 8 bases and J lost 1 base. The CDR3 nucleotides read TGTGCCAGCGCCCAGACAGGGAGTTCCTACGAGCAGTACTTC. Translation: CASAQTGSSYEQYF. Full variable domain (missing parts from reference TRBV7-9 and TRBJ2-7): DTGVSQNPRHKITKRGQNVTFRCDPISEHNRLYWYRQTLGQGPEFLTYFQNEAQLEKSRLLSDRFSAERPKGSFSTLEIQRTEQGDSAMYLCASAQTGSSYEQYFGPGTRLTVT.

This chain uses TRBV7-3 with TRBJ1-6; D may be TRBD1 (5 bases). The CDR3 is 15 residues long. Trimming left V 6 bases short and J 8 bases short, with 17 bases between. Looked up from germline, CDR1 is SGHTA and CDR2 is FQGTGA. The CDR3 bases are TGTGCCAGCAGTTCGACCGGGACGGTATATTCACCCCTCCACTTT. Translating it yields CASSSTGTVYSPLHF. Together with reference TRBV7-3 and TRBJ1-6, the CDR3 gives the full variable domain: GAGVSQTPSNKVTEKGKYVELRCDPISGHTALYWYRQSLGQGPEFLIYFQGTGAADDSGLPNDRFFAVRPEGSVSTLKIQRTERGDSAVYLCASSSTGTVYSPLHFGNGTRLTVT.

This clonotype was recorded at least ten times. The rearrangement links TRBV5-1 to TRBJ1-1; no reliable D call. The V end lost 4 bases, the J end lost 1 base, and 11 bases lay between the germline ends. This CDR3 has 14 residues. In germline, CDR1 is SGHRS, CDR2 YFSETQ. DNA for the CDR3: TGCGCCAGCAGCGTCACGGGCTCGAACACTGAAGCTTTCTTT. It is translated as CASSVTGSNTEAFF. The whole variable domain, remainder taken from reference TRBV5-1 and TRBJ1-1, is KAGVTQTPRYLIKTRGQQVTLSCSPISGHRSVSWYQQTPGQGLQFLFEYFSETQRNKGNFPGRFSGRQFSNSRSEMNVSTLELGDSALYLCASSVTGSNTEAFFGQGTRLTVV.

The chain employs TRBV4-1 and TRBJ2-7; no clear D. From germline, CDR1 is MGHRA and CDR2 YSYEKL. This CDR3 spans 13 amino acids. CDR3 in DNA: TGCGTCAGCAGCCAGGACGAATCCTACGAGCAGTACGTC. Its translation is CVSSQDESYEQYV.

V gene TRBV6-2 or TRBV6-3 combines with J gene TRBJ2-1; perhaps TRBD2 as D (5 bases). Germline V gives CDR1 MNHEY, CDR2 SVGEGT. CDR3 size: 17 residues. Deletions cut 0 bases from V and 2 bases from J, with 14 bases between. The chain's CDR3 is CASSYSPAGATYNEQFF. The CDR3 nucleotides are TGTGCCAGCAGTTACTCCCCCGCGGGCGCCACCTACAATGAGCAGTTCTTC.

The chain is built from TRBV24-1 and TRBJ1-5; tentatively, D is TRBD1 (6 bases). V lost 2 bases to trimming and J lost 4 bases, with 14 bases between them. The CDR3 consists of 16 residues. Germline CDR1 KGHDR, CDR2 SFDVKD. For the CDR3, the DNA is TGTGCCACCAGTGATTCGAGCAGGGGCCCGAATCAGCCCCAGCATTTT. Translating gives CATSDSSRGPNQPQHF.

The chain uses TRBV5-1 and TRBJ1-1; the D gene is possibly TRBD1 (6 bases). Germline V gives CDR1 SGHRS, CDR2 YFSETQ. V lost 3 bases and J lost 4, with 13 bases in between. There are 14 residues in the CDR3. This CDR3 is CASSWQGWGTEAFF. CDR3 nucleotides: TGCGCCAGCAGCTGGCAGGGGTGGGGCACTGAAGCTTTCTTT.

The chain joins TRBV7-9 to TRBJ1-1; a possible D gene is TRBD1 (5 bases). The CDR3 is made up of 16 amino acids. Germline CDR1 is SEHNR and CDR2 is FQNEAQ (reference sequence). V was shortened by 5 bases and J by 4 bases, with 20 bases between the two germline ends. The DNA of the CDR3 is TGTGCCAGCAGCCCCTCGGGGGGAACCCAGGGCACTGAAGCTTTCTTT. This translates into CASSPSGGTQGTEAFF.

The gene calls are TRBV15 and TRBJ1-4; D not certain. CDR3 length: 14 amino acids. Trimming removed 2 bases from V and 5 bases from J, with 9 bases in between. Germline V gives CDR1 LNHNV, CDR2 YYDKDF (reference sequence). The CDR3 spells CATSRLAENEKLFF. The DNA of the CDR3 is TGTGCCACCAGCAGATTGGCCGAAAATGAAAAACTGTTTTTT.